Reported below is one T cell receptor (beta chain). Its target is not known. This CDR3 has 14 residues. Germline trimming cut 3 bases from V and 3 bases from J; bases unmatched to any gene: 2. Looked up from germline, CDR1 is LGHNT and CDR2 is FRNRAP. Sequencing was performed with immunoSEQ multiplex PCR; in TCRdb, only in-frame clones are kept and a portion is missing. Among over 55,000 clones listed, 80% to 85% were seen once. This record comes from a study of OX40 agonist ivuxolimab in advanced cancers. Study-level results: Those patients achieving a partial response at 0.1-3.0 mg/kg showed among the lowest clonal expansion.

The chain couples TRBV12-5 to TRBJ1-2; 9 bases are shared with TRBD1. This sequence was found in an adult with an advanced solid tumor such as melanoma, head and neck, liver or kidney cancer. This specimen consisted of CD4+ or CD8+ T cells sorted from blood, obtained in a trial of the OX40 agonist ivuxolimab. As DNA, the CDR3 is TGTGCTAGTGGTTTACAGGGGGCGGACTATGGCTACACCTTC. The encoded protein is CASGLQGADYGYTF.